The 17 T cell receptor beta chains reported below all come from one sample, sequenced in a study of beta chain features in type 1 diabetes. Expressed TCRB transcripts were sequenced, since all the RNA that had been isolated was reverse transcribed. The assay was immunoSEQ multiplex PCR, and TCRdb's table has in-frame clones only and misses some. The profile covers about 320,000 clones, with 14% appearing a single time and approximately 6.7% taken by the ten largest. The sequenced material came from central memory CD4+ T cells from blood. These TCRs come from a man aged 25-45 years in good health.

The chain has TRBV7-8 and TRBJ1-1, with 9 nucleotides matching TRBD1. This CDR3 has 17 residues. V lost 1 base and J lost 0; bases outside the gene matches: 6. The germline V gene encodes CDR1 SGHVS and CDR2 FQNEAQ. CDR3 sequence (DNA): TGTGCCAGCAGCTTAGGAGGGACAGGGACGGTGAACACTGAAGCTTTCTTT. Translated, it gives CASSLGGTGTVNTEAFF.

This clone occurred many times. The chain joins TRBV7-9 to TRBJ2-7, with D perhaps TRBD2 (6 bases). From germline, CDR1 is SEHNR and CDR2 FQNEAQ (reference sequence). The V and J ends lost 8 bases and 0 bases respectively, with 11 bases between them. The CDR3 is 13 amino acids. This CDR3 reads CASGAEGSYEQYV. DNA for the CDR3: TGTGCCAGCGGCGCGGAGGGCTCCTACGAGCAGTACGTC.

The CDR3 bases are TGTGCCAGCACCTCGGGCGCCTACGAGCAGTACTTC. It translates to CASTSGAYEQYF. This rearrangement joins TRBV2 to TRBJ2-7, with no clear D. The CDR3 extends over 12 amino acids. The V end was cut by 7 bases, the J end by 2 bases, with 9 bases between. CDR1 is SNHLY and CDR2 is FYNNEI in the germline V gene.

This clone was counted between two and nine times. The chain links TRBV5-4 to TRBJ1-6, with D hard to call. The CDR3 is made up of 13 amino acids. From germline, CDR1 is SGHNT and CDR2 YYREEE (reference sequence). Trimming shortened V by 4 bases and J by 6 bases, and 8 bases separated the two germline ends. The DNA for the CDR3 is TGTGCCAGCAGCAATCTTCTTAATTCACCCCTCCACTTT. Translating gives CASSNLLNSPLHF.

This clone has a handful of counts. CDR3 residues: CASSQDQGRTDTQYF. DNA of the CDR3: TGTGCCAGCAGCCAAGACCAAGGACGCACAGATACGCAGTATTTT. The rearrangement links TRBV5-4 to TRBJ2-3; no clear D. CDR1 and CDR2 from the germline V gene are SGHNT and YYREEE (reference sequence). This CDR3 has 15 amino acids. With 4 bases removed from V and 1 base from J, the gap between germline ends came to 13 bases.

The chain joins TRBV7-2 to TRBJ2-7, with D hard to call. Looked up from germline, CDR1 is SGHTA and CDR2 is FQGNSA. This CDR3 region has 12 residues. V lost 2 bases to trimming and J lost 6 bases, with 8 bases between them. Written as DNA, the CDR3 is TGTGCCAGCAGCTTATACGGCGGCGAGCAGTACTTC. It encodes CASSLYGGEQYF.

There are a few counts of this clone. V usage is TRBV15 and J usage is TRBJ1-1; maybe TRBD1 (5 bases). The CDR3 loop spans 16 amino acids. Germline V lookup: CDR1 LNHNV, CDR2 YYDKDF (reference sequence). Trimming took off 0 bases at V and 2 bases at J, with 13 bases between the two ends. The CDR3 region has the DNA TGTGCCACCAGCAGAGATGGTTGGGGGAGAAACACTGAAGCTTTCTTT. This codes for CATSRDGWGRNTEAFF. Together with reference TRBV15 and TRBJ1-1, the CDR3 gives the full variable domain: DAMVIQNPRYQVTQFGKPVTLSCSQTLNHNVMYWYQQKSSQAPKLLFHYYDKDFNNEADTPDNFQSRRPNTSFCFLDIRSPGLGDTAMYLCATSRDGWGRNTEAFFGQGTRLTVV.

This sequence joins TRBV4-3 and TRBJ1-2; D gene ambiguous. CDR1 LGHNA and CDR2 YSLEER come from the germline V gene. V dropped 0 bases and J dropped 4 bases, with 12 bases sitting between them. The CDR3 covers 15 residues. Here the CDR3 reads CASSQEAADFYGYTF. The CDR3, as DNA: TGCGCCAGCAGCCAAGAGGCAGCGGATTTCTATGGCTACACCTTC.

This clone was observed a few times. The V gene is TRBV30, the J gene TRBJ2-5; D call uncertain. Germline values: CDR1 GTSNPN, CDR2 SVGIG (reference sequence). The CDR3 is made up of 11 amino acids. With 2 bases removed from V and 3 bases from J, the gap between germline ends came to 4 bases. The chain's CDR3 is CAWSPKETQYF. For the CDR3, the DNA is TGTGCCTGGAGTCCGAAAGAGACCCAGTACTTC. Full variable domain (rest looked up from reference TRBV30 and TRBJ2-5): SQTIHQWPATLVQPVGSPLSLECTVEGTSNPNLYWYRQAAGRGLQLLFYSVGIGQISSEVPQNLSASRPQDRQFILSSKKLLLSDSGFYLCAWSPKETQYFGPGTRLLVL.

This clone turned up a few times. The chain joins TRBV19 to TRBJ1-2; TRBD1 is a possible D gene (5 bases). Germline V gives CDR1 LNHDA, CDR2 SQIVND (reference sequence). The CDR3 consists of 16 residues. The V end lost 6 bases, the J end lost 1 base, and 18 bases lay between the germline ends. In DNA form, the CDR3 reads TGTGCCAGTAGGGCCCAGGGTAGTTCTTATAACTATGGCTACACCTTC. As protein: CASRAQGSSYNYGYTF.

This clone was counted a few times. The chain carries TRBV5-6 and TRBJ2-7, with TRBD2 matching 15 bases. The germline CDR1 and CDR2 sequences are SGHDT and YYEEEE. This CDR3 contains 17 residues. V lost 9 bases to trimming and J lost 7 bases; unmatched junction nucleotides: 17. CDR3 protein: CAIKTGTSGGLPLEQYF. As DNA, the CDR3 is TGTGCCATCAAGACCGGGACTAGCGGGGGGTTGCCTTTAGAGCAGTACTTC.

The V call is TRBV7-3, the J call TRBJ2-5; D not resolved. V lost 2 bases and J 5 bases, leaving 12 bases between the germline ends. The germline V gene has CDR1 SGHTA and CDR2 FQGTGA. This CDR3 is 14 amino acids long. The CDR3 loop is CASSLESGYETQYF. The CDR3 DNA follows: TGTGCCAGCAGCTTAGAGTCTGGGTACGAGACCCAGTACTTC.

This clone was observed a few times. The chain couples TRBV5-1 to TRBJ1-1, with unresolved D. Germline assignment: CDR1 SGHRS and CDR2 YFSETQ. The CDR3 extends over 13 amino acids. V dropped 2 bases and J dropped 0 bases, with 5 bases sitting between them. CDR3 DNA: TGCGCCAGCAGCTTACAGATGAACACTGAAGCTTTCTTT. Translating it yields CASSLQMNTEAFF.

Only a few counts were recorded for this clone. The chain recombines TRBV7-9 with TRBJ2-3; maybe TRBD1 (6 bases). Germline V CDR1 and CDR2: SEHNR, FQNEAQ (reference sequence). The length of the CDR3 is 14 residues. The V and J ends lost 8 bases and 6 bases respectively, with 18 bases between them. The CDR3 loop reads CASGQLTLPDTQYF. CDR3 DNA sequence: TGTGCCAGCGGACAGCTCACACTTCCCGATACGCAGTATTTT.

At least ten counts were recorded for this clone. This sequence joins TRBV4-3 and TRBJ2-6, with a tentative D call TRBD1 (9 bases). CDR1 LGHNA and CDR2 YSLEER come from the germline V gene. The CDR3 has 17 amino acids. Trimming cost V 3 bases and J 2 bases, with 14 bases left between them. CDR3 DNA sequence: TGCGCCAGCAGCCAGCGGGGGGACAGGGCTGGGGCCAACGTCCTGACTTTC. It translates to CASSQRGDRAGANVLTF.

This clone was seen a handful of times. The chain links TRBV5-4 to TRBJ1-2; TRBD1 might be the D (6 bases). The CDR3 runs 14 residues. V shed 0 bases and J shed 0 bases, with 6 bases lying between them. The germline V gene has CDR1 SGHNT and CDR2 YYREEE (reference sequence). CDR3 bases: TGTGCCAGCAGCTTGGGGACAGCTAACTATGGCTACACCTTC. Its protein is CASSLGTANYGYTF.

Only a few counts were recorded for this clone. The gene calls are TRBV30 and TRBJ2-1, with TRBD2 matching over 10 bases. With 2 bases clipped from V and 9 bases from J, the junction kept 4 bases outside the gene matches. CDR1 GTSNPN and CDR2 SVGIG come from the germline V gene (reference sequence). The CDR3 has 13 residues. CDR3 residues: CAWSLAGVGEQFF. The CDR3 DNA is TGTGCCTGGAGTCTAGCGGGAGTGGGTGAGCAGTTCTTC.